Described below is a single T cell receptor (beta chain) sequence and its context. The antigen is not known. The V end lost 6 bases, the J end lost 2 bases, and 20 bases lay between the germline ends. The CDR3 contains 17 residues. Germline lookup yields CDR1 MDHEN and CDR2 SYDVKM. Produced via immunoSEQ multiplex PCR; TCRdb's table is partial and in-frame only. The top ten hold under 6.5% of the sample, which has 150,000 to 200,000 clones, around 90% seen once. The record originates from a study of T cell responses to AZD1222 COVID-19 vaccine. Regarding the study as a whole: Dominant at 160-218 and 743-854, vaccine-associated CD4 TCRs also spanned spike.

This chain uses TRBV28 with TRBJ1-5, with D perhaps TRBD1 (6 bases). The clonotype was recovered from an adult in good health. This material consisted of peripheral blood, taken on day 0 of AZD1222 vaccination. The CDR3 is CASSSHDIGGRNQPQHF. The DNA for the CDR3 is TGTGCCAGCAGCTCTCACGATATTGGGGGGCGCAATCAGCCCCAGCATTTT.